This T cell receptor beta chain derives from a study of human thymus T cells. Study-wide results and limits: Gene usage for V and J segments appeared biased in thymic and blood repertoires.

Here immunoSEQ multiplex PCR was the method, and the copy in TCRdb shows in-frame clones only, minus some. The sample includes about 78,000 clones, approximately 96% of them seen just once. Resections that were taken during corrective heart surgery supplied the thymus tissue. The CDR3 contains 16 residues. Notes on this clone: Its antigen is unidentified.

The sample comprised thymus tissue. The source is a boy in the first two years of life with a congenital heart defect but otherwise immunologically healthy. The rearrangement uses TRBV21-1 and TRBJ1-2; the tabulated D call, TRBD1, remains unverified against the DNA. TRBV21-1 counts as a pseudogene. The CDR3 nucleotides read TGTGCCAGCACCCTAGACAGTAGATTGACTAACTATGGCTACACCTTC. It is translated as CASTLDSRLTNYGYTF.